Sequencing of this T cell receptor beta chain was carried out in a study of cytomegalovirus exposure and HLA in healthy donors. Donors were ostensibly healthy at sampling, although undocumented immune exposures were probable. General observations from the study: Certain indistinguishable V segments, among them TRBV6-2 and TRBV6-3, were excluded. The authors assumed roughly uniform sequencing depth across donors for presence/absence analyses. In an earlier analysis, productive rearrangement rates for most beta V segments clustered near 90% or 30%.

The CDR3 loop spans 15 amino acids. V shed 0 bases and J shed 5 bases, with 11 bases lying between them. CDR1 is SGHNT, CDR2 YYREEE, per germline (reference sequence). PCR amplification relied on 60 Vbeta primers (plus 13 Jbeta primers). Measured with immunoSEQ multiplex PCR; TCRdb has only the in-frame clones, and not every one. Of some 57,000 clones listed, 70% are singletons. Concerning this clone: Its antigen is unknown.

Specimen: PBMCs. The V gene is TRBV5-4, the J gene TRBJ2-2, with no clear D. The sequence was obtained from a woman aged 55-69 years in good health and CMV-seropositive. The CDR3 DNA is TGTGCCAGCAGCTTGGACCGGGTTCGAACCGGGGAGCTGTTTTTT. Translating it yields CASSLDRVRTGELFF.